The 26 T cell receptor beta chains presented below share a single source sample, sequenced in a study of blood T cells in healthy people across ages. A J-beta primer mix and a sample-barcoded 5' primer were used in a second PCR of about 7 to 12 cycles. TCRdb recomputed calls from the 5' RACE reads with MiXCR, one row per CDR3 protein. The profile covers about 700,000 distinct CDR3 sequences, with about 34% appearing a single time and over 15% taken by the ten largest. The sequencing sample was made of blood. These receptors came from a woman of 80 years or more in good health.

The sample holds many counts of this clonotype. The rearrangement joins TRBV7-2 to TRBJ2-7, with unresolved D. CDR3 size: 11 residues. V lost 5 bases to trimming and J lost 6 bases, with 8 bases between them. Per germline, CDR1 SGHTA and CDR2 FQGNSA. The CDR3 region is CASSPSVEQYF. DNA of the CDR3: TGTGCCAGCAGCCCGTCGGTCGAGCAGTACTTC.

This clonotype came up many times. The chain couples TRBV24-1 to TRBJ2-6; no reliable D call. There are 17 residues in the CDR3. CDR1 is KGHDR and CDR2 is SFDVKD in the germline V gene. The V gene lost 3 bases and the J gene lost 0 bases, with 11 bases spanning the gap. CDR3 sequence: CATSDGVLSSGANVLTF. In nucleotides, the CDR3 is TGTGCCACCAGTGATGGGGTTCTGAGCTCTGGGGCCAACGTCCTGACTTTC.

Comment on this clonotype: A read error may explain this, as a much larger clone is one base away. The chain couples TRBV11-2 to TRBJ1-1; D gene uncertain. This CDR3 region has 12 residues. Trimming left V 5 bases short and J 4 bases short, with 8 bases between. The germline CDR1 and CDR2 sequences are SGHAT and FQNNGV. CDR3 in DNA: TGTGCCAGCAGCATACTAGGCACTGAAGCTTTCTTT. Translating gives CASSILGTEAFF.

The table lists this clonotype with many counts. This rearrangement joins TRBV5-6 to TRBJ2-5; D is uncertain. V lost 2 bases and J lost 4, with 9 bases in between. This CDR3 contains 13 residues. Germline assignment: CDR1 SGHDT and CDR2 YYEEEE. CDR3 residues: CASSFSWGETQYF. The CDR3 DNA sequence: TGTGCCAGCAGCTTTTCGTGGGGAGAGACCCAGTACTTC.

This clonotype was detected many times. V usage is TRBV4-2 and J usage is TRBJ2-3; weak D call: TRBD1 (5 bases). V was clipped by 2 bases and J by 8 bases, with 11 bases between them. Germline CDR1 reads LGHNA; CDR2 reads YNFKEQ. This CDR3 region has 13 residues. CDR3 amino acids: CASSQQQGRTQYF. CDR3 sequence (DNA): TGTGCCAGCAGCCAACAGCAGGGTCGTACGCAGTATTTT.

This clonotype was detected a few times. This rearrangement joins TRBV5-1 to TRBJ2-2, with D possibly being TRBD2 (7 bases). CDR1 is SGHRS and CDR2 is YFSETQ in the germline V gene. The CDR3 consists of 16 residues. V lost 1 base and J lost 2, with 12 bases in between. CDR3 region: CASSLSRGANTGELFF. The CDR3 DNA follows: TGCGCCAGCAGCTTGTCACGGGGGGCCAACACCGGGGAGCTGTTTTTT.

The rearrangement uses TRBV2 and TRBJ2-7; TRBD2 might be the D (6 bases). This CDR3 region has 13 residues. Germline loops: CDR1 SNHLY, CDR2 FYNNEI. Trimming removed 6 bases at V and 2 bases at J, with 11 bases between. The CDR3 coding sequence is TGTGCCAGCAGAGGGACTCCTCCCTACGAGCAGTACTTC. This gives the protein CASRGTPPYEQYF.

This clonotype was seen at least ten times. The genes are TRBV7-9 and TRBJ1-4; no clear D. CDR1 is SEHNR, CDR2 FQNEAQ, per germline (reference sequence). With 2 bases removed from V and 8 bases from J, the gap between germline ends came to 9 bases. CDR3 length: 13 residues. CDR3: CASSLHSAEKLFF. The CDR3, as DNA: TGTGCCAGCAGCTTACACAGTGCCGAAAAACTGTTTTTT.

Points on this clonotype: One base away lies a much larger clone, so this may be a sequencing read error. The chain links TRBV7-2 to TRBJ1-4; D ambiguous. CDR3 length equals 15 residues. Looked up from germline, CDR1 is SGHTA and CDR2 is FQGNSA. The CDR3 reads CANSLDSGYNEKLFF. In DNA form, the CDR3 reads TGTGCCAACAGCTTAGATTCCGGCTATAATGAAAAACTGTTTTTT.

This clonotype was seen repeatedly, ten times or more. The V and J genes are TRBV20-1 and TRBJ2-7; 8 nucleotides match TRBD2. There are 14 residues in the CDR3. Germline V gene lookup returns CDR1 DFQATT and CDR2 SNEGSKA (reference sequence). V lost 6 bases, J lost 3 bases, and 10 bases stayed unmatched. This CDR3 reads CSAEPGTRDYEQYF. CDR3 nucleotides: TGCAGTGCCGAACCTGGGACTAGAGACTACGAGCAGTACTTC.

The chain links TRBV20-1 to TRBJ2-3; 16 bases align to TRBD2. V was clipped by 3 bases and J by 4 bases; unmatched bases: 13. The CDR3 has 19 residues. CDR1 is DFQATT, CDR2 SNEGSKA, per germline (reference sequence). CDR3 nucleotides: TGCAGTGCTAGCGGGGGGACTAGCGGGGGGGCGGGTTCCGCAGATACGCAGTATTTT. Translated: CSASGGTSGGAGSADTQYF.

This clonotype was recorded at least ten times. This chain joins TRBV5-1 and TRBJ2-1, with 9 positions matching TRBD2. The CDR3 contains 15 residues. Unmatched junction bases numbered 3, after V lost 0 bases and J lost 5 bases. Germline CDR1 is SGHRS and CDR2 is YFSETQ. As DNA, the CDR3 is TGCGCCAGCAGCTTGGAAGCGGGGGGACACAATGAGCAGTTCTTC. It codes for CASSLEAGGHNEQFF.

This clonotype occurred a few times. The chain combines TRBV28 with TRBJ1-1; D ambiguous. The length of the CDR3 is 11 residues. Trimming removed 4 bases at V and 8 bases at J, with 8 bases between. The germline V gene has CDR1 MDHEN and CDR2 SYDVKM. CDR3 region: CASSSGREAFF. The CDR3 bases are TGTGCCAGCAGTTCCGGACGGGAAGCTTTCTTT.

This clonotype was picked up one time. A read error may explain this, as a much larger clone is one base away. The CDR3 loop is CASSLTGVNEKRFF. As DNA, the CDR3 is TGTGCCAGCAGTTTGACAGGAGTTAATGAAAAACGGTTTTTT. This chain connects TRBV12-3 or TRBV12-4 to TRBJ1-4; D perhaps matches TRBD1 (6 bases). This CDR3 has 14 amino acids.

The gene calls are TRBV6-1 and TRBJ2-7, with D possibly TRBD1 on 6 matching bases. Germline CDR1 is MNHNS and CDR2 is SASEGT. The CDR3 spans 15 residues. V was shortened by 7 bases and J by 0 bases, with 16 bases between the two germline ends. CDR3 amino acids: CASTTGLVFSYEQYF. DNA for the CDR3: TGTGCCAGCACGACAGGTCTGGTTTTCTCCTACGAGCAGTACTTC.

This clonotype occurred many times. V gene TRBV7-9 combines with J gene TRBJ2-1; 11 nucleotides line up with TRBD1. Trimming at V came to 5 bases and at J to 6 bases, leaving 6 bases not matched to a gene. Germline loops: CDR1 SEHNR, CDR2 FQNEAQ (reference sequence). CDR3 length: 15 residues. As DNA, the CDR3 is TGTGCCAGCAGCAGACGGACAGGGGGCCTCAATGAGCAGTTCTTC. Its protein product is CASSRRTGGLNEQFF.

The chain has TRBV20-1 and TRBJ2-5; the D gene is possibly TRBD2 (5 bases). With the DNA end fitting TRBJ2-7 better, the J assignment may be wrong. Germline V CDR1 and CDR2: DFQATT, SNEGSKA (reference sequence). The CDR3 sequence is 17 residues long. The CDR3 spells CSARITPFGSGSYEQYF. The CDR3 region has the DNA TGCAGTGCTAGAATTACCCCGTTTGGATCGGGATCCTACGAGCAGTACTTC.

Only a few counts were recorded for this clonotype. The rearrangement links TRBV30 to TRBJ1-1; D ambiguous. Germline-derived CDR1 and CDR2 are GTSNPN and SVGIG (reference sequence). V lost 3 bases and J 5 bases, leaving 22 bases between the germline ends. The CDR3 runs 16 residues. This chain's CDR3 is CAWSSRRTNGRTEAFF. Here the CDR3 DNA reads TGTGCCTGGAGCTCCCGGAGGACCAACGGTAGGACTGAAGCTTTCTTT.

This clonotype appeared many times. V usage is TRBV6-1 and J usage is TRBJ2-7; tentative D call: TRBD1 (6 bases). Germline V gene data show CDR1 as MNHNS and CDR2 as SASEGT. The CDR3 sequence is 14 residues long. Trimming cost V 9 bases and J 3 bases, with 18 bases left between them. This CDR3 is CASSQTGSDYEQYF. Written as DNA, the CDR3 is TGTGCCAGTAGCCAGACAGGTTCCGACTACGAGCAGTACTTC.

At least ten counts were recorded for this clonotype. This chain connects TRBV5-1 to TRBJ1-1; TRBD1 is a possible D gene (5 bases). Trimming took 0 bases from V and 2 from J, leaving 20 bases between them. In germline, CDR1 is SGHRS, CDR2 YFSETQ. This CDR3 has 18 residues. CDR3 sequence (DNA): TGCGCCAGCAGCTTGGAGGTAGGGACGGTGAATGTTAACACTGAAGCTTTCTTT. Translating it yields CASSLEVGTVNVNTEAFF.

As regards this clonotype: This could be a read error, since a much larger clone is one nucleotide away. V gene TRBV27 combines with J gene TRBJ1-1; TRBD1 aligns across 7 bases. CDR1 and CDR2 from the germline V gene are MNHEY and SMNVEV (reference sequence). The CDR3 contains 18 residues. CDR3 DNA: TGTGCCAGCAGTTCATCTTCAGGACCAAGGGGGCTGAAAACTGAAGCTTTCTTT. Translated: CASSSSSGPRGLKTEAFF.

This clonotype was seen at least ten times. The chain employs TRBV4-2 and TRBJ2-3, with TRBD1 identical over 7 bases. V shed 6 bases and J 8 bases; nucleotides not matched to a gene: 11. The CDR3 is made up of 14 amino acids. Germline V gene sequence: CDR1 LGHNA, CDR2 YNFKEQ. CDR3 sequence (DNA): TGTGCCAGCAGTCTAGGTTTACAGGGGTCTACGCAGTATTTT. Protein: CASSLGLQGSTQYF.

This clonotype was counted many times. The chain carries TRBV29-1 and TRBJ2-6, with D hard to call. In germline, CDR1 is SQVTM, CDR2 ANQGSEA. The CDR3 loop spans 14 amino acids. V was trimmed by 1 base and J by 3 bases, leaving 7 bases between them. The CDR3 region has the DNA TGCAGCGTTGAAGTGGCGCTTGGGGCCAACGTCCTGACTTTC. It codes for CSVEVALGANVLTF. Combining the CDR3 with reference TRBV29-1 and TRBJ2-6 gives the whole variable domain SAVISQKPSRDICQRGTSLTIQCQVDSQVTMMFWYRQQPGQSLTLIATANQGSEATYESGFVIDKFPISRPNLTFSTLTVSNMSPEDSSIYLCSVEVALGANVLTFGAGSRLTVL.

This clonotype showed up just a few times. A much larger clonotype is one base distant, so this may be a read error. The J gene is TRBJ2-5, the V gene TRBV20-1; D tentatively reads TRBD1 or TRBD2 (5 bases each). This CDR3 is 14 amino acids long. V was shortened by 0 bases and J by 2 bases, with 10 bases between the two germline ends. Germline V gene data show CDR1 as DFQATT and CDR2 as SNEGSKA (reference sequence). As DNA, the CDR3 is TGCAGTGCTAGAGAGGGGACGGCTCAAGAGACCCAGTACTTC. It is translated as CSAREGTAQETQYF.

This clonotype was picked up many times. This chain links TRBV11-2 with TRBJ2-7, with D tentatively TRBD1 (6 bases). The CDR3 has 14 amino acids. V lost 0 bases and J 5 bases, leaving 11 bases between the germline ends. CDR1 SGHAT and CDR2 FQNNGV come from the germline V gene. The chain's CDR3 is CASSLDRGYHEQYF. The CDR3 region has the DNA TGTGCCAGCAGCTTAGACAGGGGCTACCACGAGCAGTACTTC.

The rearrangement links TRBV2 to TRBJ2-7; no clear D. The germline V gene has CDR1 SNHLY and CDR2 FYNNEI. This CDR3 spans 13 amino acids. The ends were cut back, 3 bases at V and 5 bases at J, with 11 bases in the middle. CDR3 bases: TGTGCCAGCAGTGACGGACCCCCAAACGAGCAGTACTTC. Translated, it gives CASSDGPPNEQYF.